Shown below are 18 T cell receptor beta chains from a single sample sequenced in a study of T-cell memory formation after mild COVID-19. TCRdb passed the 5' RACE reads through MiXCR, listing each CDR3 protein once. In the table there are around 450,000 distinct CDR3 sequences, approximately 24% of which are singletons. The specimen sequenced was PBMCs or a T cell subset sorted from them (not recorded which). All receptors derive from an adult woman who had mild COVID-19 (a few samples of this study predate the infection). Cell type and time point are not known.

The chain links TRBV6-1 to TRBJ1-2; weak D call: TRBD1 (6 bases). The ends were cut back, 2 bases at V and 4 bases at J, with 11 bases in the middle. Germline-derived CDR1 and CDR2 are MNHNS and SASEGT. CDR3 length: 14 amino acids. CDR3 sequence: CASSETDRSYGYTF. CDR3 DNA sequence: TGTGCCAGCAGTGAAACGGACAGATCCTATGGCTACACCTTC.

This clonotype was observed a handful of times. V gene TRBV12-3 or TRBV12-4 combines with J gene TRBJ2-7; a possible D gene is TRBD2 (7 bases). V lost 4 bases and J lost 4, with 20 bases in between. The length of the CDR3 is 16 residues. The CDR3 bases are TGTGCCAGCAGTTCCACCTCCGGGGGGCGCCTTTACGAGCAGTACTTC. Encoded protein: CASSSTSGGRLYEQYF.

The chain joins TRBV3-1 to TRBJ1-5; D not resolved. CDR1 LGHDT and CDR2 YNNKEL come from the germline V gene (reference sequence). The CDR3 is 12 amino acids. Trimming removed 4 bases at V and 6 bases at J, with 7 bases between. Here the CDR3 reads CASSRGSQPQHF. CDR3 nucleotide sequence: TGTGCCAGCAGCCGGGGTAGTCAGCCCCAGCATTTT.

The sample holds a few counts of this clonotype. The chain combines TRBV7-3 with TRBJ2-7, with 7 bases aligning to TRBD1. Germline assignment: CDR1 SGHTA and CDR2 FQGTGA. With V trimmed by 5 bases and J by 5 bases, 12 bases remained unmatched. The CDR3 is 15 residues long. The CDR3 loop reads CASSQYLTGIHEQYF. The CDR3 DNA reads TGTGCCAGCAGCCAGTATTTGACAGGGATCCACGAGCAGTACTTC.

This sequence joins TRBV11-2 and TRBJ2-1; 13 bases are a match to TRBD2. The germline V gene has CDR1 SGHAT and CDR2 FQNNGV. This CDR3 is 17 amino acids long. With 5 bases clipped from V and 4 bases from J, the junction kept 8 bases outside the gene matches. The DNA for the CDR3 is TGTGCCAGCAGCGGGCCGGGACTAGCGGGGAGTTACAATGAGCAGTTCTTC. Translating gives CASSGPGLAGSYNEQFF.

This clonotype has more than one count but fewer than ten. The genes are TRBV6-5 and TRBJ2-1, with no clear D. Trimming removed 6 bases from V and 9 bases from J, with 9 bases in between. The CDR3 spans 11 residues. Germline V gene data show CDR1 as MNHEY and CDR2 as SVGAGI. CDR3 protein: CASRKMAEQFF. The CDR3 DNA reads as TGTGCCAGCAGAAAGATGGCTGAGCAGTTCTTC.

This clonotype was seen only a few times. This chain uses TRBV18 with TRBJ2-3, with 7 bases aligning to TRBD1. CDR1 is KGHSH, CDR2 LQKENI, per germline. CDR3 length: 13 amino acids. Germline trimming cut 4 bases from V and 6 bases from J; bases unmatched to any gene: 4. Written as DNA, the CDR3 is TGTGCCAGCTCACTTAAACAGGGGGATACGCAGTATTTT. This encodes CASSLKQGDTQYF.

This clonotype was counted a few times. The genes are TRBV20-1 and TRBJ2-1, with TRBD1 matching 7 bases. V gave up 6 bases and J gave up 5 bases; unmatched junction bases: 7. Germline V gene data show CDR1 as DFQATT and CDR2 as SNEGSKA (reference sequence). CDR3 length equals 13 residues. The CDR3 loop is CSADGTAHNEQFF. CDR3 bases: TGCAGTGCCGATGGGACAGCCCACAATGAGCAGTTCTTC.

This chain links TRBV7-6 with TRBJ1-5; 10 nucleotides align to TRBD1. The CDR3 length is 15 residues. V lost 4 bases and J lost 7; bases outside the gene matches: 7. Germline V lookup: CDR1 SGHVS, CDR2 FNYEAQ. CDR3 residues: CASSSIGQGGQPQHF. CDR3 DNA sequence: TGTGCCAGCAGCTCCATCGGACAGGGGGGCCAGCCCCAGCATTTT.

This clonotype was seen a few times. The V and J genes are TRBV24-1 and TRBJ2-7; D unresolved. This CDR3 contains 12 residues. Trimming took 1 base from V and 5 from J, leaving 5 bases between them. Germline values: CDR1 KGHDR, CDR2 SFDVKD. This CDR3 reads CATSDFKNEQYF. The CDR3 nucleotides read TGTGCCACCAGTGATTTTAAGAACGAGCAGTACTTC.

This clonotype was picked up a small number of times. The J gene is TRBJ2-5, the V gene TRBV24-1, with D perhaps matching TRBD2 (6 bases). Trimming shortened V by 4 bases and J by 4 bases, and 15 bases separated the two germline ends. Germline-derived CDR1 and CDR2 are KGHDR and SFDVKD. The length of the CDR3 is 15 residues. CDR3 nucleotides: TGTGCCACCAGTGAAAGTCCGGGACTGTCAGAGACCCAGTACTTC. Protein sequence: CATSESPGLSETQYF.

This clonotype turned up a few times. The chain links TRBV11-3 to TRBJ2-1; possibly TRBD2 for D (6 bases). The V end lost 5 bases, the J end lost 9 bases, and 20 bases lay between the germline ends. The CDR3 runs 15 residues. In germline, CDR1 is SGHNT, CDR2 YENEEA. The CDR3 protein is CASSVGGTLDSEQFF. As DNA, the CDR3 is TGTGCCAGCAGCGTGGGAGGCACACTCGATAGTGAGCAGTTCTTC.

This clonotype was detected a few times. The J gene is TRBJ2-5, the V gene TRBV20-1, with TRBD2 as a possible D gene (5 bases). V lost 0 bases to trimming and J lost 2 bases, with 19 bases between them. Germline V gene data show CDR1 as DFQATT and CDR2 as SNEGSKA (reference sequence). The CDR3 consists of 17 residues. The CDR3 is CSARDGDSPGLQETQYF. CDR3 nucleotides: TGCAGTGCTAGAGACGGGGATTCCCCGGGCTTACAAGAGACCCAGTACTTC.

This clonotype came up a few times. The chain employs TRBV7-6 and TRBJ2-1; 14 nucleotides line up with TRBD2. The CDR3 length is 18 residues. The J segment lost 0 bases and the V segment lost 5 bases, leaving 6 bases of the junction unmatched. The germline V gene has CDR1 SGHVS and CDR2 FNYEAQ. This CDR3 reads CASSTGLAGASSYNEQFF. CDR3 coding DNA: TGTGCCAGCAGCACGGGACTAGCGGGGGCGAGCTCCTACAATGAGCAGTTCTTC.

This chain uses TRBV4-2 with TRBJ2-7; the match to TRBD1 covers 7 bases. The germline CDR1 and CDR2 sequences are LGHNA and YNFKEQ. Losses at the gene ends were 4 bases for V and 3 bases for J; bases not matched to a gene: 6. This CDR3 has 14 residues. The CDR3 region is CASSPGQTHYEQYF. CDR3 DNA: TGTGCCAGCAGCCCGGGACAGACTCACTACGAGCAGTACTTC.

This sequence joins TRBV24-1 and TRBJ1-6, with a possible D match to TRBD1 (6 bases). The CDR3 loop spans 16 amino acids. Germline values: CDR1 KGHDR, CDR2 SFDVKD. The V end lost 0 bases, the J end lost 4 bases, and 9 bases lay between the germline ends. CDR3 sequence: CATSDLEDSYNSPLHF. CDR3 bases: TGTGCCACCAGTGATTTGGAGGACAGTTATAATTCACCCCTCCACTTT.

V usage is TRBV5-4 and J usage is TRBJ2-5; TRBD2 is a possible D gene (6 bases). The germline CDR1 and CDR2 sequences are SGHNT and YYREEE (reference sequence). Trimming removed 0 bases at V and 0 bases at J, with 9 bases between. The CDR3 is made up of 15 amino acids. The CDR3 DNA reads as TGTGCCAGCAGCTTGGGAGGAGGGGACCAAGAGACCCAGTACTTC. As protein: CASSLGGGDQETQYF. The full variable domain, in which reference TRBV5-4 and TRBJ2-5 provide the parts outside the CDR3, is ETGVTQSPTHLIKTRGQQVTLRCSSQSGHNTVSWYQQALGQGPQFIFQYYREEENGRGNFPPRFSGLQFPNYSSELNVNALELDDSALYLCASSLGGGDQETQYFGPGTRLLVL.

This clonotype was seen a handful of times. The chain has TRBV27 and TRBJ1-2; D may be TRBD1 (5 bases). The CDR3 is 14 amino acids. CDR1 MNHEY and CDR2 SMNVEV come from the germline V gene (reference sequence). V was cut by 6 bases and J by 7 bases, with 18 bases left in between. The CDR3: CASRGGAASGGYTF. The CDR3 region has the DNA TGTGCCAGCAGGGGGGGTGCGGCCTCGGGTGGCTACACCTTC.